This passage covers 22 T cell receptor beta chains from one sample sequenced in a study of cytomegalovirus exposure and HLA in healthy donors. Measured with immunoSEQ multiplex PCR; TCRdb has only the in-frame clones, and not every one. The data contain around 170,000 clones, more than 75% of them seen just once; the ten biggest clones take up about 3%. The sequenced material came from PBMCs. The receptors originated from a young man in good health and CMV-seronegative.

The chain combines TRBV2 with TRBJ2-1; maybe TRBD1 (6 bases). Trimming removed 3 bases from V and 4 bases from J, with 7 bases in between. This CDR3 is 13 amino acids long. The germline V gene encodes CDR1 SNHLY and CDR2 FYNNEI. The CDR3 nucleotides read TGTGCCAGCAGTGATGGACAGTACAATGAGCAGTTCTTC. This encodes CASSDGQYNEQFF.

This chain links TRBV28 with TRBJ2-7; tentative D call: TRBD2 (6 bases). There are 14 residues in the CDR3. V lost 2 bases and J lost 7, with 15 bases in between. The germline V gene has CDR1 MDHEN and CDR2 SYDVKM. CDR3 region: CASSLHSAGREQYV. CDR3 coding DNA: TGTGCCAGCAGTTTACATAGCGCGGGGAGGGAGCAGTACGTC.

The V call is TRBV7-6, the J call TRBJ2-2; 12 bases align to TRBD1. Per the germline V gene, CDR1 is SGHVS and CDR2 is FNYEAQ. The CDR3 is 19 amino acids. V lost 2 bases, J lost 5 bases, and 12 bases stayed unmatched. This chain's CDR3 is CASSLSVGTGGFETGELFF. DNA of the CDR3: TGTGCCAGCAGCTTATCGGTGGGGACAGGGGGCTTCGAGACCGGGGAGCTGTTTTTT.

The rearrangement links TRBV6-5 to TRBJ2-1; tentatively, D is TRBD2 (6 bases). This CDR3 is built from 15 residues. Germline V gene sequence: CDR1 MNHEY, CDR2 SVGAGI. V lost 6 bases to trimming and J lost 3 bases, with 15 bases between them. This chain's CDR3 is CASSSGTGDYNEQFF. The DNA for the CDR3 is TGTGCCAGCAGCTCCGGGACTGGGGACTACAATGAGCAGTTCTTC.

The rearrangement uses TRBV6-6 and TRBJ2-2; D not resolved. The V end was cut by 8 bases, the J end by 0 bases, with 13 bases between. Germline loops: CDR1 MNHNY, CDR2 SVGAGI (reference sequence). This CDR3 is built from 15 residues. CDR3: CASDQADPNTGELFF. Here the CDR3 DNA reads TGTGCCAGCGATCAGGCAGATCCGAACACCGGGGAGCTGTTTTTT.

Only one count was recorded for this clone. The chain combines TRBV6-5 with TRBJ1-1, with no clear D. The V end was cut by 0 bases, the J end by 2 bases, with 13 bases between. CDR3 length: 16 amino acids. The V gene's germline CDR1 is MNHEY and CDR2 SVGAGI. The CDR3 region has the DNA TGTGCCAGCAGTTACTCCGACATATATTTTAACACTGAAGCTTTCTTT. Amino acids: CASSYSDIYFNTEAFF.

The chain joins TRBV7-9 to TRBJ2-5; 13 bases are a match to TRBD2. The CDR3 has 16 amino acids. The V and J ends lost 3 bases and 7 bases, in that order; junction bases with no gene match: 8. Germline V gene sequence: CDR1 SEHNR, CDR2 FQNEAQ (reference sequence). The CDR3 coding sequence is TGTGCCAGCAGCTTCCCAACTAGCGGGGGGGTAGGGACCCAGTACTTC. Amino acid sequence: CASSFPTSGGVGTQYF.

The V and J genes are TRBV11-2 and TRBJ1-4; perhaps TRBD1 as D (6 bases). CDR1 and CDR2 from the germline V gene are SGHAT and FQNNGV. CDR3 size: 14 residues. Trimming removed 4 bases from V and 7 bases from J, with 13 bases in between. For the CDR3, the DNA is TGTGCCAGCAGCTATACAGGGTCTCCTGAAAAACTGTTTTTT. It yields the protein CASSYTGSPEKLFF.

In its sample, this clone was seen once. The chain employs TRBV2 and TRBJ2-1, with TRBD2 matching over 7 bases. Per germline, CDR1 SNHLY and CDR2 FYNNEI. Trimming cost V 5 bases and J 7 bases; bases outside gene matches: 11. This CDR3 has 15 amino acids. The CDR3 spells CASSLESGTWNEQFF. For the CDR3, the DNA is TGTGCCAGCAGTCTCGAAAGCGGGACCTGGAATGAGCAGTTCTTC.

The rearrangement links TRBV5-1 to TRBJ2-7, with 8 bases that match TRBD1. The V segment lost 4 bases and the J segment 4 bases; nucleotides outside the gene matches: 4. Germline CDR1 and CDR2: SGHRS and YFSETQ. The CDR3 spans 13 residues. In nucleotides, the CDR3 is TGCGCCAGCAGCGCAGACAGGGGTTACGAGCAGTACGTC. This sequence encodes CASSADRGYEQYV.

This chain uses TRBV10-1 with TRBJ2-1, with 8 bases matching TRBD2. Germline CDR1 and CDR2: WNHNN and SYGVQD (reference sequence). The CDR3 spans 15 residues. V shed 0 bases, J shed 8 bases, and the junction held 6 bases outside the gene matches. The CDR3 DNA sequence: TGCGCCAGCAGTGAGTCGAAGCGGGAGACGGATGAGCAGTTCTTC. Translating it yields CASSESKRETDEQFF.

The DNA of the CDR3 is TGCGCCAGCAGCTTGCAGCCGGGACAGGGGGCAAACACCATATATTTT. Translating it yields CASSLQPGQGANTIYF. The chain links TRBV5-1 to TRBJ1-3, with 12 nucleotides matching TRBD1. V shed 1 base and J 6 bases; nucleotides not matched to a gene: 5. There are 16 residues in the CDR3. Germline assignment: CDR1 SGHRS and CDR2 YFSETQ.

The genes are TRBV7-2 and TRBJ2-7, with D perhaps TRBD1 (6 bases). The V gene's germline CDR1 is SGHTA and CDR2 FQGNSA. The CDR3 covers 13 residues. With 0 bases removed from V and 4 bases from J, the gap between germline ends came to 7 bases. CDR3 sequence (DNA): TGTGCCAGCAGCTTAGCGGGGGCGTACGAGCAGTACTTC. Amino acid sequence: CASSLAGAYEQYF.

This clone was picked up one time. The V gene is TRBV5-1, the J gene TRBJ1-2; a possible D gene is TRBD1 (5 bases). The CDR3 has 13 residues. Germline V lookup: CDR1 SGHRS, CDR2 YFSETQ. The V end was cut by 0 bases, the J end by 6 bases, with 9 bases between. The CDR3 region is CASSLGAGNGYTF. The CDR3 nucleotides read TGCGCCAGCAGCTTGGGGGCAGGGAATGGCTACACCTTC.

This clone occurred once. The CDR3 sequence is CSVLLKTGGRTEAFF. CDR3 DNA sequence: TGCAGCGTCCTGCTCAAGACAGGGGGCCGAACTGAAGCTTTCTTT. J is TRBJ1-1 and V is TRBV29-1; 10 nucleotides align to TRBD1. V gave up 6 bases and J gave up 5 bases; unmatched junction bases: 12. There are 15 residues in the CDR3. Germline V lookup: CDR1 SQVTM, CDR2 ANQGSEA.

DNA of the CDR3: TGTGCTAGTGGTTGGGGGGGACAGGGAAATGAGCAGTTCTTC. This encodes CASGWGGQGNEQFF. The chain couples TRBV12-5 to TRBJ2-1, with 9 nucleotides matching TRBD1. The length of the CDR3 is 14 residues. Germline assignment: CDR1 LGHNT and CDR2 FRNRAP. V was clipped by 4 bases and J by 7 bases; unmatched bases: 5.

The chain joins TRBV6-5 to TRBJ2-4; 8 bases align to TRBD1. Germline CDR1 reads MNHEY; CDR2 reads SVGAGI. The CDR3 loop spans 12 amino acids. J lost 7 bases, V lost 11 bases, and 7 bases had no gene match. The CDR3 spells CAGYGQGNIQYF. In nucleotides, the CDR3 is TGTGCCGGTTACGGACAGGGCAACATTCAGTACTTC.

The chain links TRBV10-3 to TRBJ1-6, with TRBD1 identical over 10 bases. The CDR3 length is 16 residues. The germline V gene has CDR1 ENHRY and CDR2 SYGVKD. V shed 3 bases, J shed 10 bases, and the junction held 9 bases outside the gene matches. The CDR3 bases are TGTGCCATCAGTGAACAGCCGGGACAGGGGAGCTCACCCCTCCACTTT. This codes for CAISEQPGQGSSPLHF.

The chain recombines TRBV27 with TRBJ2-1; 10 bases are shared with TRBD1. CDR1 and CDR2 from the germline V gene are MNHEY and SMNVEV (reference sequence). V gave up 4 bases and J gave up 2 bases; unmatched junction bases: 2. This CDR3 has 15 residues. The CDR3 DNA follows: TGTGCCAGCAGTTCGACAGGGGGCGCCTACAATGAGCAGTTCTTC. Translation gives CASSSTGGAYNEQFF.

The chain couples TRBV20-1 to TRBJ1-1, with D uncertain. Germline CDR1 is DFQATT and CDR2 is SNEGSKA (reference sequence). The CDR3 extends over 11 amino acids. With 5 bases removed from V and 5 bases from J, the gap between germline ends came to 9 bases. CDR3 sequence reads: CSASDSTEAFF. The CDR3 DNA sequence: TGCAGTGCTTCCGATAGTACTGAAGCTTTCTTT.

The chain uses TRBV5-6 and TRBJ2-7, with D possibly being TRBD1 (6 bases). CDR1 SGHDT and CDR2 YYEEEE come from the germline V gene. The CDR3 is 16 residues long. Trimming cost V 0 bases and J 3 bases, with 16 bases left between them. CDR3 in amino acids: CASSLAYTGKYYEQYF. CDR3 in DNA: TGTGCCAGCAGCTTGGCATACACAGGGAAATACTACGAGCAGTACTTC.

The chain employs TRBV2 and TRBJ1-3, with no clear D. The CDR3 is 15 amino acids. Trimming shortened V by 3 bases and J by 0 bases, and 9 bases separated the two germline ends. Germline V gene sequence: CDR1 SNHLY, CDR2 FYNNEI. This chain's CDR3 is CASSEEGFSGNTIYF. The CDR3 DNA follows: TGTGCCAGCAGTGAGGAGGGTTTCTCTGGAAACACCATATATTTT. Combining the CDR3 with reference TRBV2 and TRBJ1-3 gives the whole variable domain EPEVTQTPSHQVTQMGQEVILRCVPISNHLYFYWYRQILGQKVEFLVSFYNNEISEKSEIFDDQFSVERPDGSNFTLKIRSTKLEDSAMYFCASSEEGFSGNTIYFGEGSWLTVV.